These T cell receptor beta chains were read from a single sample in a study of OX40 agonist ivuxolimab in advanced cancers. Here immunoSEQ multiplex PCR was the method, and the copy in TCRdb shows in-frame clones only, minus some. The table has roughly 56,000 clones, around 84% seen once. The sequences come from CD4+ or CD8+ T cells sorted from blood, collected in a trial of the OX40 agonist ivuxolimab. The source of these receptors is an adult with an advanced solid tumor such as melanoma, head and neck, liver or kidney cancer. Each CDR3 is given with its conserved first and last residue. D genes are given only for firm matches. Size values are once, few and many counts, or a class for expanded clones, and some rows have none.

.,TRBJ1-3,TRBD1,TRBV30,CAWRDRAGSGNTIYF,TGTGCCTGGAGGGACAGGGCTGGATCTGGAAACACCATATATTTT
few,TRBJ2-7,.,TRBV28,CASSLGPVYYF,TGTGCCAGCAGTTTAGGCCCAGTGTACTACTTC
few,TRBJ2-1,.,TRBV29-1,CSVETDWGNEQFF,TGCAGCGTTGAAACGGACTGGGGCAATGAGCAGTTCTTC
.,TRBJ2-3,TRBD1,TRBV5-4,CASSSKTDRVTDTQYF,TGTGCCAGCAGCTCGAAGACCGACAGGGTCACAGATACGCAGTATTTT
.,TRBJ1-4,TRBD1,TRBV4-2,CASSQEGTGDEKLFF,TGTGCCAGCAGCCAAGAGGGGACAGGGGATGAAAAACTGTTTTTT
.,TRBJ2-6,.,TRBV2,CASRAGWQATPSGANVLTF,TGTGCCAGCAGGGCTGGGTGGCAGGCGACCCCCTCTGGGGCCAACGTCCTGACTTTC
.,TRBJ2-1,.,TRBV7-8,CASRLNVLSEQFF,TGTGCCAGCAGGCTTAACGTGTTGTCTGAGCAGTTCTTC
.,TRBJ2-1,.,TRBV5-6,CASSLGQIGEQFF,TGTGCCAGCAGCTTGGGGCAGATCGGTGAGCAGTTCTTC
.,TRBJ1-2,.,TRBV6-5,CATGPGRGYGYTF,TGTGCCACCGGTCCGGGGAGAGGGTATGGCTACACCTTC
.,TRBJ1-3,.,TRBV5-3,CARSLKHRYSGNTIYF,TGTGCCAGAAGCTTGAAACACCGGTACTCTGGAAACACCATATATTTT
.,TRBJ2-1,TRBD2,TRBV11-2,CASSLSAGADNEQFF,TGTGCCAGCAGCTTGAGCGCGGGAGCCGACAATGAGCAGTTCTTC
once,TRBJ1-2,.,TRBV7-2,CASSQWDGYTF,TGTGCCAGCAGCCAATGGGATGGCTACACCTTC
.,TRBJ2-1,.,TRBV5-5,CASSLESVDREGFF,TGTGCCAGCAGCTTGGAGTCTGTAGACAGAGAGGGGTTCTTC
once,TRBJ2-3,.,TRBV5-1,CASSLVRVTDTQYF,TGCGCCAGCAGCTTGGTGCGGGTCACAGATACGCAGTATTTT
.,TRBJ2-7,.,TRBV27,CASSPGTGRVYEQYF,TGTGCCAGCAGTCCCGGGACGGGAAGAGTCTACGAGCAGTACTTC
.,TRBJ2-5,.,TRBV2,CASGITVETENQETQYF,TGTGCCAGCGGGATTACAGTAGAGACTGAAAATCAAGAGACCCAGTACTTC
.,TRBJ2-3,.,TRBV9,CASSVQGTSTDTQYF,TGTGCCAGCAGCGTGCAGGGGACTAGCACAGATACGCAGTATTTT
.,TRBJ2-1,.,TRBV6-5,CASSYSGALHNEQFF,TGTGCCAGCAGTTACAGTGGAGCCCTACACAATGAGCAGTTCTTC
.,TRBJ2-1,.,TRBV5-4,CASSRTSSPKDEQFF,TGTGCCAGCAGCCGAACTAGCAGCCCTAAGGATGAGCAGTTCTTC
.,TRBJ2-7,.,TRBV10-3,CAISDRGETYEQYF,TGTGCCATCAGTGATCGCGGGGAAACCTACGAGCAGTACTTC
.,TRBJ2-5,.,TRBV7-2,CASSAQVQETQYF,TGTGCCAGCAGCGCACAGGTCCAAGAGACCCAGTACTTC
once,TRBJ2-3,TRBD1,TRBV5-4,CASSLADRGTDTQYF,TGTGCCAGCAGCTTGGCCGACAGGGGAACAGATACGCAGTATTTT
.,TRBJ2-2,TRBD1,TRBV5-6,CASSPYLTRTGVTGELFF,TGTGCCAGCAGCCCGTACCTGACCCGGACAGGGGTCACCGGGGAGCTGTTTTTT
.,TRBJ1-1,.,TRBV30,CAYFFGEAFF,TGTGCCTACTTCTTCGGAGAAGCTTTCTTT
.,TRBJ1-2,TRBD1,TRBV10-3,CAISEGQGVNYGYTF,TGTGCCATCAGTGAAGGACAGGGGGTAAACTATGGCTACACCTTC
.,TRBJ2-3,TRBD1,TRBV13,CASSFRDSNTDTQYF,TGTGCCAGCAGCTTCCGGGACAGCAACACAGATACGCAGTATTTT
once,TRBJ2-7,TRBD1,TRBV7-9,CASSLTGTDSHYEQYF,TGTGCCAGCAGCTTAACCGGGACAGACTCACATTACGAGCAGTACTTC
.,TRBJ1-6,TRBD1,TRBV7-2,CASSFRQGGYSPLHF,TGTGCCAGCAGCTTTCGACAGGGTGGATATTCACCCCTCCACTTT
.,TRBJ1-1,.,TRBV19,CATGIGAEAFF,TGTGCCACGGGTATAGGCGCTGAAGCTTTCTTT
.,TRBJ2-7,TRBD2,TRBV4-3,CASSHSAGVEQYF,TGCGCCAGCAGCCACTCAGCGGGAGTTGAGCAGTACTTC
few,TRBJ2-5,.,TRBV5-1,CASRRYLETQYF,TGCGCCAGCCGTCGCTATTTGGAGACCCAGTACTTC
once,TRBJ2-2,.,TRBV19,CASSLHRFSNRGRGGELFF,TGTGCCAGTAGTCTACATCGTTTTAGTAATCGCGGTAGGGGCGGGGAGCTGTTTTTT
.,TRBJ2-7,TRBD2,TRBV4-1,CASSHSAGVEQYF,TGCGCCAGCAGCCACTCAGCGGGAGTTGAGCAGTACTTC
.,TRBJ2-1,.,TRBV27,CASRRYRDSYNEQFF,TGTGCCAGCAGGCGCTACAGGGACTCCTACAATGAGCAGTTCTTC
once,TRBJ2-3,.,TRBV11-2,CASSLPSTDTQYF,TGTGCCAGCAGCTTACCCAGCACAGATACGCAGTATTTT
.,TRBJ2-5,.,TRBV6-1,CASSDPPPETQYF,TGTGCCAGCAGTGACCCCCCGCCTGAGACCCAGTACTTC
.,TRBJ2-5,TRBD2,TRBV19,CASSPPNGWTSGETQYF,TGTGCCAGTAGTCCCCCGAATGGGTGGACTAGCGGAGAGACCCAGTACTTC
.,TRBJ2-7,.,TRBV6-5,CASSLRGAYEQYF,TGTGCCAGCAGCCTTAGAGGCGCCTACGAGCAGTACTTC
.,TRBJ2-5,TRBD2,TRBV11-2,CASSLGGRATETQYF,TGTGCCAGCAGCTTGGGCGGGAGGGCTACGGAGACCCAGTACTTC
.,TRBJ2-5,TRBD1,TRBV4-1,CASSRGLDRGETQYF,TGCGCCAGCAGCCGGGGACTCGACAGGGGAGAGACCCAGTACTTC
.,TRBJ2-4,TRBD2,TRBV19,CARFSGSFAWGAKNIQYF,TGTGCCAGATTTAGCGGGAGTTTCGCGTGGGGAGCCAAAAACATTCAGTACTTC